This T cell receptor (beta chain) was sequenced during a study of blood T cells in healthy people across ages. Study conclusions and caveats: Donor CMV status, an unknown factor, possibly confounded changes in expanded clonotypes. The percentage of naive T cells correlated strongly with TCR beta diversity.

The CDR3 spans 11 residues. With 4 bases removed from V and 8 bases from J, the gap between germline ends came to 6 bases. Per the germline V gene, CDR1 is SGHDN and CDR2 is FVKESK. In this sample, this clonotype turned up a few times. Its specificity is unknown. Around 10 milliliters was the volume of peripheral blood drawn from each donor. For the second PCR, which ran for 7 to 11 cycles, a sample-barcoded 5' primer and a J-beta primer mix were used. From the 5' RACE reads, TCRdb called clonotypes with MiXCR, one entry per CDR3 protein. Of about 780,000 distinct CDR3 sequences in the sample, 35% to 50% were seen once.

V usage is TRBV14 and J usage is TRBJ2-1; D uncertain. This TCR derives from a man older than 75 in good health. The sample consisted of blood. This CDR3 reads CASSRRDEQFF. The CDR3 DNA follows: TGTGCCAGCAGCCGACGAGATGAGCAGTTCTTC.